This T cell receptor beta chain stems from a study of tumor-infiltrating lymphocytes in primary liver carcinoma. Study-wide context: The patients included men and women who were aged 30 to 69 years. Points from the study as a whole: Among top clones, only about 7-24% appeared in all five tumor regions. Blood had a significantly lower top-250-clone fraction than tumors did (p = 0.039).

The CDR3 contains 15 residues. Trimming pared 7 bases from V and 0 bases from J, leaving 10 bases between. Germline-derived CDR1 and CDR2 are MDHEN and SYDVKM. With a constant-region primer, TCR beta cDNA was made from approximately 520 ng of total RNA. Libraries covering TCR beta were generated through three nested multiplex PCR rounds (using a slightly modified ARM-PCR). For around 11 cycles apiece, the opening two PCR rounds ran with TRBV1-TRBV30 forward primers and a C-beta reverse primer. TCRdb re-called the multiplex PCR reads with MiXCR, one entry per CDR3 protein. The table lists 99,000 or so distinct CDR3 sequences, approximately 68% of them singletons. It was from around 18-30 mg of unsorted bulk tissue that RNA and DNA were co-extracted. Concerning this clonotype: Its specificity is unknown.

J is TRBJ2-6 and V is TRBV28; D is undetermined. The receptor was derived from an older woman with primary liver carcinoma and hepatitis B virus infection. The sample was liver tumor tissue from sampling region 5. Described subset: tumor region T5, tumor centre. The CDR3 loop reads CASTASFSGANVLTF. The CDR3, as DNA: TGTGCCAGCACGGCATCGTTCTCTGGGGCCAACGTCCTGACTTTC.